This T cell receptor beta chain was documented in a study of cytomegalovirus exposure and HLA in healthy donors. Study-level background: About 80 million unique TCRs from HLA-typed donors were held in an early data release.

Study-level findings and limits: Later analysis identified a missense DCLRE1C variant that was linked to TCR beta V- and J-gene trimming.

Regarding this clone: Antigen unknown.

Germline CDR1 and CDR2: SGHTA and FQGTGA. V lost 5 bases, J lost 3 bases, and 4 bases stayed unmatched. The CDR3 is 14 residues long. This PCR relied on a set of 60 Vbeta primers and 13 Jbeta primers. The table came from immunoSEQ multiplex PCR; TCRdb's copy has only in-frame clones and leaves some out. This sample carries tens of thousands of clones, 73% of them seen once, and the ten largest clones take under 6.5%. Source material: PBMCs. This receptor was identified in a man aged 50-60 years in good health and CMV-seronegative. The chain joins TRBV7-3 to TRBJ2-3; 8 positions match TRBD1. CDR3 coding DNA: TGTGCCAGCAGCCTTACAGGGGGGACAGATACGCAGTATTTT. It yields the protein CASSLTGGTDTQYF.